These 28 T cell receptor beta chains share one sample of origin, sequenced in a study of pediatric ulcerative colitis. The protocol was immunoSEQ multiplex PCR, while the TCRdb copy is restricted to in-frame clones and leaves out a portion. This sample has tens of thousands of clones, with roughly 81% found just once. Rectal tissue came from one to two pinch biopsies taken at colonoscopy. The sequenced sample was gut tissue. The receptor source for this set is a boy aged 10-17 years with mild ulcerative colitis.

V and J are TRBV4-1 and TRBJ2-5; D is perhaps TRBD1 (5 bases). Germline CDR1 is MGHRA and CDR2 is YSYEKL. The ends were cut back, 1 base at V and 5 bases at J, with 17 bases in the middle. The CDR3 sequence is 16 residues long. The CDR3 DNA reads TGCGCCAGCAGCCAAGGGGGCTGGGGATTGGGTGAGACCCAGTACTTC. It encodes CASSQGGWGLGETQYF.

This clone was recorded once. The rearrangement uses TRBV9 and TRBJ1-2; D might be TRBD1 (5 bases). Between the trimmed V and J ends, which lost 0 bases and 3 bases, there was a span of 12 bases. Per the germline V gene, CDR1 is SGDLS and CDR2 is YYNGEE. The CDR3 sequence is 15 residues long. The CDR3 spells CASSVAPGGYYGYTF. DNA of the CDR3: TGTGCCAGCAGCGTAGCCCCCGGGGGGTACTATGGCTACACCTTC.

The chain carries TRBV5-8 and TRBJ2-1, with TRBD1 as a possible D gene (5 bases). The CDR3 has 13 residues. The V gene lost 1 base and the J gene lost 9 bases, with 11 bases spanning the gap. The germline V gene has CDR1 SGHTS and CDR2 YDEGEE. The CDR3 protein is CASSLSLRGEQFF. DNA of the CDR3: TGTGCCAGCAGCTTGAGCCTTAGGGGTGAGCAGTTCTTC.

V usage is TRBV5-6 and J usage is TRBJ1-6, with D possibly being TRBD1 (6 bases). The germline V and J ends were trimmed by 5 bases and 10 bases, with 19 bases remaining between them. The germline gives CDR1 SGHDT, CDR2 YYEEEE. The CDR3 consists of 15 residues. CDR3 bases: TGTGCCAGCAGTGGGCTATCCAGGGGTTACTCACCCCTCCACTTT. It specifies CASSGLSRGYSPLHF.

This sequence joins TRBV5-6 and TRBJ1-1; D is uncertain. The length of the CDR3 is 14 residues. CDR1 SGHDT and CDR2 YYEEEE come from the germline V gene. V was shortened by 2 bases and J by 11 bases, with 19 bases between the two germline ends. The CDR3 reads CASSFFGRRMEAFF. The CDR3 coding sequence is TGTGCCAGCAGCTTCTTCGGACGGCGCATGGAGGCTTTCTTT.

The chain uses TRBV5-1 and TRBJ1-2; TRBD1 might be the D (6 bases). CDR3 size: 14 residues. V was shortened by 4 bases and J by 6 bases, with 16 bases between the two germline ends. Germline V gene sequence: CDR1 SGHRS, CDR2 YFSETQ. The CDR3, as DNA: TGCGCCAGCAGCAAACCCACAGGGTCGGATGGCTACACCTTC. Protein product: CASSKPTGSDGYTF. Supplemented by reference TRBV5-1 and TRBJ1-2, the full variable domain reads KAGVTQTPRYLIKTRGQQVTLSCSPISGHRSVSWYQQTPGQGLQFLFEYFSETQRNKGNFPGRFSGRQFSNSRSEMNVSTLELGDSALYLCASSKPTGSDGYTFGSGTRLTVV.

The V gene is TRBV5-1, the J gene TRBJ2-1, with D maybe TRBD2 (6 bases). V lost 1 base to trimming and J lost 4 bases, with 18 bases between them. Germline-derived CDR1 and CDR2 are SGHRS and YFSETQ. This CDR3 is 17 amino acids long. The CDR3 DNA follows: TGCGCCAGCAGCTTGTTGGGCGGGGAAACCCTATACAATGAGCAGTTCTTC. Amino acid sequence: CASSLLGGETLYNEQFF.

This chain links TRBV6-1 with TRBJ2-7, with D perhaps TRBD1 or TRBD2 (5 bases each). The V end was cut by 8 bases, the J end by 0 bases, with 8 bases between. The CDR3 extends over 12 amino acids. CDR1 is MNHNS, CDR2 SASEGT, per germline. The DNA of the CDR3 is TGTGCCAGCGCTGGGGGCTCCTACGAGCAGTACTTC. It translates to CASAGGSYEQYF.

The rearrangement joins TRBV5-1 to TRBJ2-6, with D unclear. Deletions cut 0 bases from V and 0 bases from J, with 7 bases between. Per germline, CDR1 SGHRS and CDR2 YFSETQ. The CDR3 totals 16 residues. CDR3 nucleotide sequence: TGCGCCAGCAGCTTGGGGCCAGTCTCTGGGGCCAACGTCCTGACTTTC. Its protein product is CASSLGPVSGANVLTF.

The V and J genes are TRBV6-5 and TRBJ1-2, with 9 bases fitting TRBD1. CDR3 length: 14 amino acids. The V segment lost 5 bases and the J segment 4 bases; nucleotides outside the gene matches: 5. Germline CDR1 is MNHEY and CDR2 is SVGAGI. As DNA, the CDR3 is TGTGCCAGCAGTCGCAGACAGGGGGGCTATGGCTACACCTTC. As protein: CASSRRQGGYGYTF.

The gene calls are TRBV5-1 and TRBJ2-4; D is ambiguous. Trimming removed 0 bases from V and 0 bases from J, with 7 bases in between. CDR3 length equals 15 residues. Per germline, CDR1 SGHRS and CDR2 YFSETQ. The chain's CDR3 is CASSLAGGAKNIQYF. CDR3 bases: TGCGCCAGCAGCTTGGCCGGCGGAGCCAAAAACATTCAGTACTTC.

The V and J genes are TRBV23-1 and TRBJ2-7, with 8 bases aligning to TRBD1. TRBV23-1 carries the ORF label, with uncertain function. V was clipped by 2 bases and J by 3 bases; unmatched bases: 6. This CDR3 is built from 15 residues. CDR3 in amino acids: CASSQNDRGLYEQYF. The DNA of the CDR3 is TGCGCCAGCAGTCAAAATGACAGGGGCCTCTACGAGCAGTACTTC.

The chain links TRBV7-8 to TRBJ1-4; D gene unclear. The V and J ends lost 5 bases and 2 bases respectively, with 15 bases between them. CDR3 length: 16 amino acids. CDR1 and CDR2 from the germline V gene are SGHVS and FQNEAQ. The CDR3 protein is CASSPGVRGTNEKLFF. The CDR3 region has the DNA TGTGCCAGCAGCCCAGGAGTTCGTGGGACTAATGAAAAACTGTTTTTT.

The genes are TRBV30 and TRBJ2-3; D possibly uses TRBD1 or TRBD2 (5 bases each). The CDR3 covers 13 residues. Looked up from germline, CDR1 is GTSNPN and CDR2 is SVGIG (reference sequence). V lost 0 bases to trimming and J lost 7 bases, with 11 bases between them. The CDR3, as DNA: TGTGCCTGGAGTGTAGTCGGGGCAAATACGCAGTATTTT. Translated, it gives CAWSVVGANTQYF.

The chain employs TRBV10-1 and TRBJ2-1; D is unclear. The V gene lost 2 bases and the J gene lost 1 base, with 12 bases spanning the gap. Germline V gene lookup returns CDR1 WNHNN and CDR2 SYGVQD (reference sequence). The CDR3 spans 16 residues. CDR3 protein: CASSEGVGRSYNEQFF. The CDR3 nucleotides read TGCGCCAGCAGTGAGGGTGTGGGAAGGTCCTACAATGAGCAGTTCTTC.

DNA of the CDR3: TGTGCCAGCAGTGATGTCGGGGGGCACACCGGGGAGCTGTTTTTT. It codes for CASSDVGGHTGELFF. The chain recombines TRBV6-1 with TRBJ2-2; D perhaps matches TRBD2 (7 bases). The V end was cut by 3 bases, the J end by 3 bases, with 11 bases between. This CDR3 has 15 amino acids. The germline V gene encodes CDR1 MNHNS and CDR2 SASEGT.

This chain joins TRBV5-8 and TRBJ2-1; 8 bases map to TRBD2. V trimming: 4 bases; J trimming: 4 bases; junction bases outside the gene matches: 13. This CDR3 is built from 17 residues. CDR1 is SGHTS and CDR2 is YDEGEE in the germline V gene. The CDR3 DNA is TGTGCCAGCAGCCATCTCGGGGGGGCAAAACGGTACAATGAGCAGTTCTTC. The encoded protein is CASSHLGGAKRYNEQFF.

This chain links TRBV7-2 with TRBJ2-5; D is uncertain. V was trimmed by 4 bases and J by 0 bases, leaving 9 bases between them. Germline V lookup: CDR1 SGHTA, CDR2 FQGNSA. This CDR3 has 14 residues. DNA of the CDR3: TGTGCCAGCAGCTCGAAATACTACCAAGAGACCCAGTACTTC. Translating gives CASSSKYYQETQYF.

This rearrangement joins TRBV5-4 to TRBJ2-7, with D perhaps being TRBD1 or TRBD2 (5 bases each). Trimming removed 4 bases at V and 6 bases at J, with 20 bases between. There are 15 residues in the CDR3. Germline V gene lookup returns CDR1 SGHNT and CDR2 YYREEE (reference sequence). The CDR3 loop reads CASSPSGRVGVEQYF. The CDR3 DNA reads TGTGCCAGCAGCCCCTCGGGCAGGGTGGGAGTCGAGCAGTACTTC.

In its sample, this clone was seen once. The chain links TRBV4-1 to TRBJ2-3; D possibly corresponds to TRBD2 (5 bases). The germline gives CDR1 MGHRA, CDR2 YSYEKL. The CDR3 has 15 amino acids. V dropped 1 base and J dropped 6 bases, with 14 bases sitting between them. The CDR3 protein is CASSQVGLGRDTQYF. As DNA, the CDR3 is TGCGCCAGCAGCCAAGTAGGACTCGGTAGGGATACGCAGTATTTT.

This clone was found once. The chain couples TRBV14 to TRBJ1-1, with D possibly TRBD1 on 5 matching bases. Per the germline V gene, CDR1 is SGHDN and CDR2 is FVKESK. V dropped 3 bases and J dropped 1 base, with 9 bases sitting between them. The CDR3 runs 14 residues. CDR3 region: CASSHIQGNTEAFF. CDR3 sequence (DNA): TGTGCCAGCAGCCACATCCAGGGGAACACTGAAGCTTTCTTT.

The genes are TRBV5-8 and TRBJ2-7; 8 bases line up with TRBD1. CDR3 length: 15 residues. CDR1 SGHTS and CDR2 YDEGEE come from the germline V gene. After removal of 1 base from V and 3 bases from J, the junction contained 6 bases not matched to a gene. The DNA for the CDR3 is TGTGCCAGCAGCTTGCAAGGACAGGGAAACTACGAGCAGTACTTC. Its translation: CASSLQGQGNYEQYF.

This chain links TRBV6-1 with TRBJ2-7; no clear D. CDR1 and CDR2 (germline): MNHNS, SASEGT. This CDR3 region has 13 residues. V was trimmed by 8 bases and J by 2 bases, leaving 13 bases between them. The CDR3 DNA reads TGTGCCAGCGGGTGGGATACCGCCTACGAGCAGTACTTC. This encodes CASGWDTAYEQYF.

The chain is built from TRBV5-4 and TRBJ1-3, with a possible D match to TRBD1 (5 bases). Trimming left V 4 bases short and J 3 bases short, with 11 bases between. CDR3 size: 14 residues. From germline, CDR1 is SGHNT and CDR2 YYREEE (reference sequence). CDR3 nucleotide sequence: TGTGCCAGCAGCCCCGGGGGGATTGGAAACACCATATATTTT. This sequence encodes CASSPGGIGNTIYF. Together with reference TRBV5-4 and TRBJ1-3, the CDR3 gives the full variable domain: ETGVTQSPTHLIKTRGQQVTLRCSSQSGHNTVSWYQQALGQGPQFIFQYYREEENGRGNFPPRFSGLQFPNYSSELNVNALELDDSALYLCASSPGGIGNTIYFGEGSWLTVV.

This clone has more than one count but fewer than ten. V and J are TRBV19 and TRBJ1-1; D is unresolved. With 4 bases removed from V and 2 bases from J, the gap between germline ends came to 8 bases. The length of the CDR3 is 13 residues. The germline V gene encodes CDR1 LNHDA and CDR2 SQIVND (reference sequence). CDR3 DNA sequence: TGTGCCAGTAGTAAATGGGGTAACACTGAAGCTTTCTTT. Translated: CASSKWGNTEAFF.

This clone was counted once. CDR3 residues: CASRWTGLEQFF. DNA for the CDR3: TGTGCCAGCAGATGGACAGGGCTTGAGCAGTTCTTC. V usage is TRBV5-8 and J usage is TRBJ2-1; TRBD1 matches 8 bases. The CDR3 extends over 12 amino acids. Germline V gene lookup returns CDR1 SGHTS and CDR2 YDEGEE. Trimming at V came to 5 bases and at J to 9 bases, leaving 4 bases not matched to a gene.

The gene calls are TRBV18 and TRBJ2-7; 9 bases are shared with TRBD1. The CDR3 has 14 residues. J gave up 3 bases and V 3 bases, and 3 bases lay outside the gene matches. The germline V gene encodes CDR1 KGHSH and CDR2 LQKENI. CDR3 coding DNA: TGTGCCAGCTCACCCGGGACAGGGAGCTACGAGCAGTACTTC. Translation gives CASSPGTGSYEQYF.

The chain is built from TRBV5-1 and TRBJ1-2, with 8 bases aligning to TRBD1. The CDR3 contains 14 residues. Germline loops: CDR1 SGHRS, CDR2 YFSETQ. The trim removed 0 bases at V and 6 bases at J, leaving 4 bases unmatched. CDR3 nucleotide sequence: TGCGCCAGCAGCTTGGTAACGACAGGGGATGGCTACACCTTC. Protein product: CASSLVTTGDGYTF.